What follows is one T cell receptor (beta chain) and its context. Antigen unknown. This specimen belongs to a study of T cell responses to AZD1222 COVID-19 vaccine. Regarding the study as a whole: White British people made up most donors, females outnumbered males, and clonal diversity was possibly underestimated. At baseline, just six or seven AZD1222 recipients tested seropositive. Dominant CD4 TCR responses targeted spike regions 160-218 and 743-854. After two AZD1222 doses, spike-specific TCR breadth and depth rose versus day 0.

The CDR3 totals 14 residues. The V gene's germline CDR1 is LNHDA and CDR2 SQIVND (reference sequence). The V and J ends lost 3 bases and 8 bases, in that order; junction bases with no gene match: 5. Sequenced by immunoSEQ multiplex PCR; TCRdb stores in-frame clones only, minus some. The sample contains about 120,000 clones, about 90% of which appear only once. The sample in question was peripheral blood, obtained on day 0 of AZD1222 vaccination. The chain is built from TRBV19 and TRBJ1-4, with 8 bases aligning to TRBD1. The source of this sequence is an adult in good health. CDR3 DNA: TGTGCCAGTAGTATCAGGGGGCAAGGAGAAAAACTGTTTTTT. Its protein is CASSIRGQGEKLFF. The entire variable domain, with the rest obtained from reference TRBV19 and TRBJ1-4, is as follows: DGGITQSPKYLFRKEGQNVTLSCEQNLNHDAMYWYRQDPGQGLRLIYYSQIVNDFQKGDIAEGYSVSREKKESFPLTVTSAQKNPTAFYLCASSIRGQGEKLFFGSGTQLSVL.